This T cell receptor beta chain comes out of a study of T cells in Graves' hyperthyroidism and ophthalmopathy. The CDR3 runs 15 residues. Germline CDR1 reads SEHNR; CDR2 reads FQNEAQ (reference sequence). V was trimmed by 2 bases and J by 1 base, leaving 10 bases between them. Using RNA transcripts as the source, TCR beta CDR3 regions were amplified. During a first-round RT-PCR of the TCR CDR3, the HTBI primer set was used. Using its own MiXCR run on the multiplex PCR reads, TCRdb lists one record per CDR3 protein. This sample has roughly 200,000 distinct CDR3 sequences, with about 16% found just once. This clonotype has a count of ten or more.

The source is a man in his forties or fifties with Graves' hyperthyroidism. The V gene is TRBV7-9, the J gene TRBJ2-3; a possible D gene is TRBD1 (5 bases). Material for sequencing was blood. CDR3 protein: CASSLTGLGTDTQYF. The CDR3 bases are TGTGCCAGCAGCTTAACAGGATTAGGCACAGATACGCAGTATTTT.